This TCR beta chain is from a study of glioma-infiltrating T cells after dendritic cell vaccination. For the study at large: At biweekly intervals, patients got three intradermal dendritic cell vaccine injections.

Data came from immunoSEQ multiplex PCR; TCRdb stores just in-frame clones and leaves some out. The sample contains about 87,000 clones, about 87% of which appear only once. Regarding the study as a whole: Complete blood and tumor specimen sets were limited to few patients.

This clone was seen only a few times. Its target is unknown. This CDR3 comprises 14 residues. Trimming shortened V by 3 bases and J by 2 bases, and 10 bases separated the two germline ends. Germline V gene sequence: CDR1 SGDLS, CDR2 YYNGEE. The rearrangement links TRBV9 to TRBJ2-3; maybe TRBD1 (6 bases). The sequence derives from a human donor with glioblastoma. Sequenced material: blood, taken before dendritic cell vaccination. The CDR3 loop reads CASSATGFTDTQYF. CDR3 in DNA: TGTGCCAGCAGCGCGACAGGTTTCACAGATACGCAGTATTTT.